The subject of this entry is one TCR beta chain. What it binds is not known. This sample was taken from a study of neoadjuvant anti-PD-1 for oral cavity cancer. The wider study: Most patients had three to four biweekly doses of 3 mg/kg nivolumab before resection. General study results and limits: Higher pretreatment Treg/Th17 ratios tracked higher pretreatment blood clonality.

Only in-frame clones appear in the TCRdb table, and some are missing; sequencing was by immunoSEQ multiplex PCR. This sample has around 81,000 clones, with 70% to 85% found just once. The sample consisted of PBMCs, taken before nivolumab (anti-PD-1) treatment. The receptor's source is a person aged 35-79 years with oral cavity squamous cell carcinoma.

CDR3 nucleotide sequence: TGTGCCAGCAGCCAAAGGCAGCGGCAAGAGACCCAGTACTTC. It encodes CASSQRQRQETQYF. The V call is TRBV28, the J call TRBJ2-5, with D possibly being TRBD2 (5 bases). Trimming took off 6 bases at V and 2 bases at J, with 13 bases between the two ends. The length of the CDR3 is 14 residues. The germline gives CDR1 MDHEN, CDR2 SYDVKM. Based on the CDR3 plus reference TRBV28 and TRBJ2-5, the full variable domain is DVKVTQSSRYLVKRTGEKVFLECVQDMDHENMFWYRQDPGLGLRLIYFSYDVKMKEKGDIPEGYSVSREKKERFSLILESASTNQTSMYLCASSQRQRQETQYFGPGTRLLVL.